This T cell receptor beta chain is drawn from a study of blood T cell repertoires in COVID-19. Study background: From T cells, B-cell-depleted T cells, or PBMCs came the material, which was cDNA or gDNA.

CDR3 size: 15 residues. The germline V gene has CDR1 LGHDT and CDR2 YNNKEL (reference sequence). The V gene lost 1 base and the J gene lost 5 bases, with 11 bases spanning the gap. Original processing methods: Estimation of nucleated cell counts was performed using reference gene primer amplification. Method: immunoSEQ multiplex PCR; TCRdb's copy keeps in-frame clones and lacks some. V, J and clone size reflect that table, while D and trimming were determined from the DNA. The data show approximately 170,000 clones, around four fifths seen once. The origin of this receptor is a man aged 65 to 85 who had recovered from COVID-19. Sequenced sample: peripheral blood. The gene calls are TRBV3-1 (or the pseudogene TRBV3-2) and TRBJ2-2, with a weak D call TRBD2 (6 bases). CDR3 amino acids: CASSQVRTITGELFF. The CDR3 coding sequence is TGTGCCAGCAGCCAAGTCCGGACTATTACCGGGGAGCTGTTTTTT.